This TCR beta chain was documented in a study of shared clonotypes between healthy human individuals (dated by TCRdb to between 2020 and 2021). Looking at the study overall: A couple of women and a few men aged 18 to 49 years were included in the cohort. Per donor, three plates each were used for CD4 naive and CD4 memory, two for CD8 naive, and one for CD8 memory. To estimate repertoire size and how much clonotype sharing occurs between individuals, the study deeply sequenced the blood TCR repertoires of roughly 5 healthy adults. To increase sequencing depth and limit assay-specific biases, TCR repertoire library preparation and sequencing were carried out by different laboratories using diverse techniques. Per donor, leukapheresis produced somewhere between about 0.94 and 9.5 billion PBMCs.

Including the terminal cysteine and phenylalanine, the CDR3 comprises 15 residues. The entry retains the CDR3 DNA only, 45 bases that are in frame from base 1. CDR1 and CDR2 are read off the germline V gene as MDHEN and SYDVKM. V drops 2 bases and J drops 0 bases, leaving 7 bases in between. Summary of the overall study and its limitations: Incomplete sequencing was indicated by rarefaction of sorted-subset datasets, despite the large sequencing depth. Based on pairwise subsampling, the degree of clonotype sharing among donors was expected to be affected by sequencing depth. Estimated clonotype richness was generally larger for naive than for memory subsets. Only blood was sampled, and tissue TCR repertoires likely differ from those in blood. The genetic and exposure-history diversity represented was limited by the small number of donors. Compared with non-shared clonotypes, the clonotypes found in all four sorted-subset donors had higher generation probabilities. Approximately 5% of naive CD4, 3.5% of naive CD8, approximately 2% of memory CD4, and around 0.4% of memory CD8 clonotypes were shared across four donors.

The donors were healthy, HIV-negative adults who had no recently reported acute infections or vaccinations. Every donor was a Caucasian adult residing in Nashville, Tennessee, USA. CD8 memory samples combined magnetically selected CD45RO+ cells with CCR7-negative CD45RA+ effector memory (TemRA) cells. Blood was obtained by leukapheresis, after which PBMCs were separated by Ficoll-Histopaque density gradient centrifugation and cryopreserved in liquid nitrogen vapor phase. Analytical flow cytometry was used to check the purity and quantity of every magnetically sorted T cell population. Genomic DNA was isolated from each sorted fraction and quantified by UV absorbance on a Nanodrop 2000c. Points on this clone: Its specific antigen is unknown. No quality values exist for individual bases; no much larger clone is one base distant.

Using the deep immunoSEQ assay, multiplex PCR amplified TCR CDR3 regions from genomic DNA. For each cell subset, the extracted genomic DNA was distributed evenly across all wells of several immunoSEQ 96-well plates, and each plate served as one replicate. For sorted subsets, each replicate PCR was loaded with about 200 ng genomic DNA, equivalent to about 33,000 T cell genomes. Purified libraries were measured with a Qubit 3.0 fluorometer, size-checked on a Bioanalyzer 2100, and measured again with the KAPA Library Quantification kit. Every immunoSEQ 96-well plate was sequenced on a dedicated single-read 150-cycle Illumina NextSeq 550 flow cell. Processing in the source paper ran as follows. Because the immunoSEQ output held only junctional sequences and lacked quality scores, the filtering could not match the filtering applied to full-length reads. Sequences were annotated with PyIR, a Python wrapper for IgBLAST v1.9, and V/J genes and CDR3 were assigned using IMGT germline references. Reads were removed for weak V/J assignments (E-value above 1e-6), missing CDR3, stop codons, out-of-frame junctions, or ambiguous translated residues. V3J clonotypes were defined by identical inferred V gene, J gene, and CDR3 amino acid sequence. Percentage overlap between repertoires was computed as shared unique clonotypes divided by the size of the smaller repertoire. Repertoire richness was assessed with RTK rarefaction, the Chao1 estimator, and Recon v2.1 estimates of unobserved clonotypes. OLGA was used to compute generation probabilities for all TCRbeta clonotypes that the gDNA method yielded from a handful of donors. The source is immuneACCESS, and TCRdb retained only in-frame sequences with V and J called. Part of the clones is not carried over; for the studies checked, unresolved V genes explain less than half of this, and the remainder is unexplained. That table supplies the V and J calls and clone size; D and trimming were determined from the DNA. Present in this sample are fewer than 850,000 clones, roughly 88% of which were seen just once. About 34% of the sample goes to the ten largest clones.

The V and J segments used are TRBV28 and TRBJ2-2, with the D gene too uncertain to name. The sequence was collected from a young man in good health. Some clones in this sample may be carry-over from other donors' samples. Input material: memory CD8+ T cells from PBMCs. The cell subset or site label corresponds to: CD45RO+ cells pooled with CCR7-negative TemRA cells. The bases are TGTGCCAGCAGTTTAGCGGTTACGAACACCGGGGAGCTGTTTTTT. The encoded protein is CASSLAVTNTGELFF. With the portions outside the CDR3 filled from the reference TRBV28 and TRBJ2-2 genes, the complete variable region becomes DVKVTQSSRYLVKRTGEKVFLECVQDMDHENMFWYRQDPGLGLRLIYFSYDVKMKEKGDIPEGYSVSREKKERFSLILESASTNQTSMYLCASSLAVTNTGELFFGEGSRLTVL.